This record looks at one TCR beta chain sequence and its context. Sequencing used immunoSEQ multiplex PCR; TCRdb keeps in-frame clones, though not all of them. The sample holds 55,000 to 95,000 clones, roughly nine tenths seen once. This specimen belongs to a study of T cell changes during pregnancy in multiple sclerosis. V was clipped by 3 bases and J by 4 bases, with 13 bases between them. In germline, CDR1 is LNHDA, CDR2 SQIVND (reference sequence). This CDR3 is built from 15 residues. The chain has TRBV19 and TRBJ1-5, with a tentative D call TRBD1 (6 bases). Specimen: peripheral blood, collected in the second trimester of pregnancy. The sequence derives from a female donor in good health, enrolled as a control in a pregnancy study. The DNA for the CDR3 is TGTGCCAGTAGTATGGGGGGGGCCCTTAATCAGCCCCAGCATTTT. Protein sequence: CASSMGGALNQPQHF. The entire variable domain, with the rest obtained from reference TRBV19 and TRBJ1-5, is as follows: DGGITQSPKYLFRKEGQNVTLSCEQNLNHDAMYWYRQDPGQGLRLIYYSQIVNDFQKGDIAEGYSVSREKKESFPLTVTSAQKNPTAFYLCASSMGGALNQPQHFGDGTRLSIL.